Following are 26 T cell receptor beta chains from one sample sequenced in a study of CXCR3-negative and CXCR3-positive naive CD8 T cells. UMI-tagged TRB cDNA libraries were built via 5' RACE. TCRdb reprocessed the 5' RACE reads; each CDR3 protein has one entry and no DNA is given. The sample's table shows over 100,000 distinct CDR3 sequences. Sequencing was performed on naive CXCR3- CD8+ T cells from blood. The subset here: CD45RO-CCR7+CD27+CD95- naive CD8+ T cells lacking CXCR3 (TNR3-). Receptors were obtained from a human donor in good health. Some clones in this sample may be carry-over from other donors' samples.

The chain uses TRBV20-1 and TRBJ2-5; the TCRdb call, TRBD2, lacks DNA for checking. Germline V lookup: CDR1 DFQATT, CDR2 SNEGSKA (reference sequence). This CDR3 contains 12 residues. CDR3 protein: CSAKAGGETQYF.

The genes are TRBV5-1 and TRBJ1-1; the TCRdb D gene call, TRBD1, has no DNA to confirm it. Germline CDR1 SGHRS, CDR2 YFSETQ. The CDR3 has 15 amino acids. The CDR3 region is CASSRGTGMNTEAFF.

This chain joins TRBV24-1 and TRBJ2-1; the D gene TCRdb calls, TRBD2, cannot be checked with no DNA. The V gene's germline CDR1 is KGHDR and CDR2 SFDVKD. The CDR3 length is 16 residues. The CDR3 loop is CATSGWDSSSYNEQFF.

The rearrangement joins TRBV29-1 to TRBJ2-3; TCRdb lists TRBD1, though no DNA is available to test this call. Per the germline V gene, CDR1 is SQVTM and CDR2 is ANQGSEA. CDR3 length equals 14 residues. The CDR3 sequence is CSVEKGDERDTQYF.

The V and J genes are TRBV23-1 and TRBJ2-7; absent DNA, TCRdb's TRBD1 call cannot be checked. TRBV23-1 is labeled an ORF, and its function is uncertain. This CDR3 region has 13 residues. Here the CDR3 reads CASSRGHPYEKYF.

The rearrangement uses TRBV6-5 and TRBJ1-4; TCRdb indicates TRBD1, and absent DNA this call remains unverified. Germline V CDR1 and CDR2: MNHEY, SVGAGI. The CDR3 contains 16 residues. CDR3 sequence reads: CASSYTTGAYGEKLFF.

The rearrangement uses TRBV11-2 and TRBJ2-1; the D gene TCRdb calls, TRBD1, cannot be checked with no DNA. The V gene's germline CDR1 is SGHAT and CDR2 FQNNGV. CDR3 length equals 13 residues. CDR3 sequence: CASSWTGSDEQFF.

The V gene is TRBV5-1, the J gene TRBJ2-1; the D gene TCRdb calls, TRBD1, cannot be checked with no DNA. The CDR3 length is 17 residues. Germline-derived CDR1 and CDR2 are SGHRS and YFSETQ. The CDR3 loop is CASSSPQGRDSYNEQFF.

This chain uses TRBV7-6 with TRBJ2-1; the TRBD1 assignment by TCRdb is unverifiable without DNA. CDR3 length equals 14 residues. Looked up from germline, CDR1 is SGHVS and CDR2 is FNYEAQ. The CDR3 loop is CASSLGAGHNEQFF.

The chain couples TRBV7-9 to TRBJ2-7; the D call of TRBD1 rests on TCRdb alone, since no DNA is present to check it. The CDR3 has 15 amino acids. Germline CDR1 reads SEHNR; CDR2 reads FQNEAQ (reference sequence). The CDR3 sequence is CASSLGGQPRYEQYF.

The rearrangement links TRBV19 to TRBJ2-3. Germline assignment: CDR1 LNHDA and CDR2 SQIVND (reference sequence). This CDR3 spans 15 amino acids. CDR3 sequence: CASSIVGTRTDTQYF.

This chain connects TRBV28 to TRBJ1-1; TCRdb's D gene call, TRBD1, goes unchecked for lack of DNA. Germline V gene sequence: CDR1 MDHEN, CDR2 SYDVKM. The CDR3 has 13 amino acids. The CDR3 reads CASRPGGGTEAFF.

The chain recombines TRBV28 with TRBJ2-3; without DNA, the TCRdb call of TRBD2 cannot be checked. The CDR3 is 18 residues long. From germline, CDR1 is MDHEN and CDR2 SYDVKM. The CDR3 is CASSTYALLADSTDTQYF. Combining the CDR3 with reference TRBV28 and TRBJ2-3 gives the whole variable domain DVKVTQSSRYLVKRTGEKVFLECVQDMDHENMFWYRQDPGLGLRLIYFSYDVKMKEKGDIPEGYSVSREKKERFSLILESASTNQTSMYLCASSTYALLADSTDTQYFGPGTRLTVL.

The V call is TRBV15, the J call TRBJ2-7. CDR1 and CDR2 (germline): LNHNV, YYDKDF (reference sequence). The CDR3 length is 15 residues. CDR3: CATSRDKAGPYEQYF.

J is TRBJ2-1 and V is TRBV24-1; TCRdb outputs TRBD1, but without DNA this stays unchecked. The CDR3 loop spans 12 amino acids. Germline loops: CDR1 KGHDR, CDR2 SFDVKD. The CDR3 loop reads CATSDLGQGRFF.

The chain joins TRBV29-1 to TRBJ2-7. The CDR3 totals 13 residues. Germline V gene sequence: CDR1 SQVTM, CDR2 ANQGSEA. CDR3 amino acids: CSVVAGRAYEQYF.

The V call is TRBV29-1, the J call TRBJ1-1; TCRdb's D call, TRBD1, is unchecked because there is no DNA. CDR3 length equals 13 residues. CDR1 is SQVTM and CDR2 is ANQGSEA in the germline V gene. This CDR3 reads CSVDYDSYTEAFF.

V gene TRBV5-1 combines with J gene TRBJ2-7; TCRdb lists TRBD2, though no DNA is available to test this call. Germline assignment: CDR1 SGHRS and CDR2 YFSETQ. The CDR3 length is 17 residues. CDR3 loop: CASSLDPTSGRSYEQYF. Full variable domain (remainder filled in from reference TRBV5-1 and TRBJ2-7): KAGVTQTPRYLIKTRGQQVTLSCSPISGHRSVSWYQQTPGQGLQFLFEYFSETQRNKGNFPGRFSGRQFSNSRSEMNVSTLELGDSALYLCASSLDPTSGRSYEQYFGPGTRLTVT.

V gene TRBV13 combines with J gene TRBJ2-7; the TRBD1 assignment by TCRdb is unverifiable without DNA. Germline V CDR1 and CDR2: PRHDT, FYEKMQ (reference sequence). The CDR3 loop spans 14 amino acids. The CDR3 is CASSLGTATYEQYF.

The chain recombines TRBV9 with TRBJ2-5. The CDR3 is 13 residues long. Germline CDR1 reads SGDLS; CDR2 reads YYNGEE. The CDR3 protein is CASSVDVEETQYF.

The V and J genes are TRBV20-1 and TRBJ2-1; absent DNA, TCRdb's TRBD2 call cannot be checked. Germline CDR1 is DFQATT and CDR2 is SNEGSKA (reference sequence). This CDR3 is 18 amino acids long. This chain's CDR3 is CSARDEGTSGRLFEEQFF.

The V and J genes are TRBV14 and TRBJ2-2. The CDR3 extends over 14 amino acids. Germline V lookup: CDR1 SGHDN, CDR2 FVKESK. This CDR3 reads CASSHNWNTGELFF.

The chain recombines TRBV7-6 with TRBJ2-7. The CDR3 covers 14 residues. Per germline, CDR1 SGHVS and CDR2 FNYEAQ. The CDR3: CASSLSSGREEQYF.

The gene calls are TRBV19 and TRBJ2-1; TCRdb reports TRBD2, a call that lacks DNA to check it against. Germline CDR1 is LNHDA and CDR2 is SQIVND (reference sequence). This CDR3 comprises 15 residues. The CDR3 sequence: CASTISAGTYNEQFF. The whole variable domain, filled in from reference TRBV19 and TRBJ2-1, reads DGGITQSPKYLFRKEGQNVTLSCEQNLNHDAMYWYRQDPGQGLRLIYYSQIVNDFQKGDIAEGYSVSREKKESFPLTVTSAQKNPTAFYLCASTISAGTYNEQFFGPGTRLTVL.

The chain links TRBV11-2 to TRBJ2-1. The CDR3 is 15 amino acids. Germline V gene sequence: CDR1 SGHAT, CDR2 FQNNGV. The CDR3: CASSSEVSSYNEQFF.

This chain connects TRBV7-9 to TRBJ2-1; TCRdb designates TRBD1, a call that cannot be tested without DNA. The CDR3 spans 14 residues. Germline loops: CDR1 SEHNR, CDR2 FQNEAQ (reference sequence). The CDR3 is CASSSRGERYEQFF.